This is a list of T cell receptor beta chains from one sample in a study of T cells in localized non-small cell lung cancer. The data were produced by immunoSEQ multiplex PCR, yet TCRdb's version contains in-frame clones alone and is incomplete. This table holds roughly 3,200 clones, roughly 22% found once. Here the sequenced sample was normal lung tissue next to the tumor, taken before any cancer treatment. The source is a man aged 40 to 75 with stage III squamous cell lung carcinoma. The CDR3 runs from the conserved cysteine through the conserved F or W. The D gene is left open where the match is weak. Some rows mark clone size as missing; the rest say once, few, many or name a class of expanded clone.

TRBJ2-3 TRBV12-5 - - TGTGCTAGTGGTTTGGACAGGAGCACAGATACGCAGTATTTT CASGLDRSTDTQYF
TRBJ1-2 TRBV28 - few TGTGCCAGCAGCCCCCGGGTGGCTCATAACTATGGCTACACCTTC CASSPRVAHNYGYTF
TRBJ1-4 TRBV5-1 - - TGCGCCAGCAGCTCGACGGCCGGGAATGAAAAACTGTTTTTT CASSSTAGNEKLFF
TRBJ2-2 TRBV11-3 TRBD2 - TGTGCCAGCAGCGAACTAGCGGGGTTGAACACCGGGGAGCTGTTTTTT CASSELAGLNTGELFF
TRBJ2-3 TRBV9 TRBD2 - TGTGCCAGCAGCGTTAGCGGGGGGCATTCAGATACGCAGTATTTT CASSVSGGHSDTQYF
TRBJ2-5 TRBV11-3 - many TGTGCCAGCAGCTTGGCCGGTAGGGGCCAAGAGACCCAGTACTTC CASSLAGRGQETQYF
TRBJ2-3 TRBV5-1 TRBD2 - TGCGCCAGCAGCGCAGCGGGGGCCCTCACAGATACGCAGTATTTT CASSAAGALTDTQYF
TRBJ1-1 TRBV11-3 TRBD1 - TGTGCCAGCACCCGGGACAGAGGAGGAGGGATGAACACTGAAGCTTTCTTT CASTRDRGGGMNTEAFF
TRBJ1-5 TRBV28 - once TGTGCCAGCAGTTTCCGGCAGGCCCGGCAGCCCCAGCATTTT CASSFRQARQPQHF
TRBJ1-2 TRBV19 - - TGTGCCAGTAAGCTATCCTCTACTTTGTCTCCCGGCTATGGCTACACCTTC CASKLSSTLSPGYGYTF
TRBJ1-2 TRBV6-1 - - TGTGCCAGCAGTGAAGAGGCCGGACCTACCTATGGCTACACCTTC CASSEEAGPTYGYTF
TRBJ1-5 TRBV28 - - TGTGCCAGCAGTCTTGGGACGGCTCAGAAGCCCCAGCATTTT CASSLGTAQKPQHF
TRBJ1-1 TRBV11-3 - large TGTGCCAGCAGCTTAGTGTGGAGGGGCCGGCCGAACACTGAAGCTTTCTTT CASSLVWRGRPNTEAFF
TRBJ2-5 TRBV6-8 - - TGTGCCAGCACCGCCTGGAAAACAAATCAAGAGACCCAGTACTTC CASTAWKTNQETQYF
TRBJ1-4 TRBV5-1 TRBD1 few TGCGCCAGCAGTACAGGACAGGGGAGTTTAGCTAATGAAAAACTGTTTTTT CASSTGQGSLANEKLFF
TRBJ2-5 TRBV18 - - TGTGCCAGCTCACCAGTTCAAGAGACCCAGTACTTC CASSPVQETQYF
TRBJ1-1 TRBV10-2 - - TGCGCCAGCAGCAACCCAGGCCTGAACACTGAAGCTTTCTTT CASSNPGLNTEAFF
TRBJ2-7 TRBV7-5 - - TGTGCCAGCAGCTTTGCGGACAGGCCGGTGGACGAGCAGTACTTC CASSFADRPVDEQYF
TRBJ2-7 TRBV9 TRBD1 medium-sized TGTGCCAGCAGTGAACGATACGGGACAGGGGGCTTGGGCTACGAGCAGTACTTC CASSERYGTGGLGYEQYF
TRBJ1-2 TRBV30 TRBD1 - TGTGCCCTCGGGGCAGGGGGAGGCTACACCTTC CALGAGGGYTF
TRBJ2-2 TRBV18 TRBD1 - TGTGCCAGCTCAACGCCGGGACAGGGCGACACCGGGGAGCTGTTTTTT CASSTPGQGDTGELFF
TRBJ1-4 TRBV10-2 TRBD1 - TGCGCCAGCAGTGGACAGGGTGCGTCGGAACTGTTTTTT CASSGQGASELFF
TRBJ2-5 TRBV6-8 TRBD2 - TGTGCCAGCAGTTACTCCGGGGGGCAAGAGACCCAGTACTTC CASSYSGGQETQYF
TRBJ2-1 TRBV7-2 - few TGTGCCAGCAGCTTCAACAGGGATAATGAGCAGTTCTTC CASSFNRDNEQFF
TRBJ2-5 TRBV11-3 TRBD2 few TGTGCCAGCAGCCCGAGGACTAGCGGATTCCAAGAGACCCAGTACTTC CASSPRTSGFQETQYF
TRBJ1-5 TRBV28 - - TGTGCCAGCAGTTGGAGAGATCGGGGGGGCGGTCAGCCCCAGCATTTT CASSWRDRGGGQPQHF
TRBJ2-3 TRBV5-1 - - TGCGCCAGCAGCCGCGAGGGTGACACAGATACGCAGTATTTT CASSREGDTDTQYF
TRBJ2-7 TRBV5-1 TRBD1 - TGCGCCAGCACCAGGGACAGCGGAACCTACGAGCAGTACTTC CASTRDSGTYEQYF
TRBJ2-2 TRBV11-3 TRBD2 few TGTGCCAGCAGTCCCAATAGCGGGCTGAACACCGGGGAGCTGTTTTTT CASSPNSGLNTGELFF
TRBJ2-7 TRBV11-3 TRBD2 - TGTGCCAGCAGCTTCGGGACTAGCGGGGGGTGGTACGAGCAGTACTTC CASSFGTSGGWYEQYF
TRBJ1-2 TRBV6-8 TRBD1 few TGTGCCAGTGCCGGGACAGGGGCTAACTATGGCTACACCTTC CASAGTGANYGYTF
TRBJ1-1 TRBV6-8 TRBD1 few TGTGCCACCAGGACAGGGTACACTGAAGCTTTCTTT CATRTGYTEAFF
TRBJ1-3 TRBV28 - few TGTGCCAGCAGTCCCCTCCGGCCAACACGCGGGAACACCATATATTTT CASSPLRPTRGNTIYF
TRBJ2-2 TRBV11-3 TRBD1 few TGTGCCAGCAGCAATTTAGACAGGGGGAACACCGGGGAGCTGTTTTTT CASSNLDRGNTGELFF
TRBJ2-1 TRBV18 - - TGTGCCAGCTCACCCCCAAACAGGGTGAATTACAATGAGCAGTTCTTC CASSPPNRVNYNEQFF
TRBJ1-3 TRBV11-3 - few TGTGCCAGCAGCTTAGAGGCAGGGAAGGGTTCTGGAAACACCATATATTTT CASSLEAGKGSGNTIYF
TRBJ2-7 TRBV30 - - TGTGCCTGGACCTTAAGGGGGGGTCGTGTCTACGAGCAGTACTTC CAWTLRGGRVYEQYF
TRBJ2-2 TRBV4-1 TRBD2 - TGCGCCAGCAGCCAACCACCGGGACTAGCTGTCACCGGGGAGCTGTTTTTT CASSQPPGLAVTGELFF
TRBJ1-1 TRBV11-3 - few TGTGCCAGCAGCTTGGTTTCCTCCCGGGGCACTGAAGCTTTCTTT CASSLVSSRGTEAFF
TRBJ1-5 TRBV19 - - TGTGCCAGTAGTATAGGAGGGTTTACCAATCAGCCCCAGCATTTT CASSIGGFTNQPQHF
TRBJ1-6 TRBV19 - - TGTGCCAGTAGTTCCCACAGGCTGATACAACTTAATTCACCCCTCCACTTT CASSSHRLIQLNSPLHF
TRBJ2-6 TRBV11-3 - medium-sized TGTGCCAGCAGCTTGGTTGCCTCTGGGGCCAACGTCCTGACTTTC CASSLVASGANVLTF
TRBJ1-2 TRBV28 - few TGTGCCAGCAGTTACCGGACAGATGGCTACACCTTC CASSYRTDGYTF
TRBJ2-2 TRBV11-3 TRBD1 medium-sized TGTGCCAGCAGCTTAGGACAGGGTCGGGCCACCGGGGAGCTGTTTTTT CASSLGQGRATGELFF
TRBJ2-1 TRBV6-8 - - TGTGCCAGCAGTCCTTCTCAGATCGTACCCTACAATGAGCAGTTCTTC CASSPSQIVPYNEQFF
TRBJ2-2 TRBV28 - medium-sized TGTGCCAGCAGTCTTCGTGGACCGTTAATCGGGGAGCTGTTTTTT CASSLRGPLIGELFF
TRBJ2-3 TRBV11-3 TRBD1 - TGTGCCAGCAGCTTAAGTTTGACAGGGGGGCTCTATACGCAGTATTTT CASSLSLTGGLYTQYF
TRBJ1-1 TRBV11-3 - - TGTGCCAGCAGCCCAAATCCGGGGGGAGCGGGAACTGAAGCTTTCTTT CASSPNPGGAGTEAFF
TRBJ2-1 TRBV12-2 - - TGTGCCACCACAAACAGGGTTTCCTACAATGAGCAGTTCTTC CATTNRVSYNEQFF
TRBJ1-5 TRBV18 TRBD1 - TGTGCCAGCTCAGCAGCCGGGACAGGGACTCAGCCCCAGCATTTT CASSAAGTGTQPQHF
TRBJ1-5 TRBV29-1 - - TGCAGCGTTGCGACAGCTGGTAGCAATCAGCCCCAGCATTTT CSVATAGSNQPQHF
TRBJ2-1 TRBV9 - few TGTGCCAGCAGCAGTTCACCGGAAGGCAATGAGCAGTTCTTC CASSSSPEGNEQFF
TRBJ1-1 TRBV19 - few TGTGCCAGTAACAAGGGGAAAGGGGTAAGAACTGAAGCTTTCTTT CASNKGKGVRTEAFF
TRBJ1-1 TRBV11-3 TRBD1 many TGTGCCAGCAGCACCCCGGACAGGTGGTTGGGAACTGAAGCTTTCTTT CASSTPDRWLGTEAFF
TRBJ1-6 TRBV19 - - TGTGCCAGTAGGAGTCCGCAGTGGAATTCACCCCTCCACTTT CASRSPQWNSPLHF
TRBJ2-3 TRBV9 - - TGTGCCAGCAGTGTGGGGAACACAGATACGCAGTATTTT CASSVGNTDTQYF
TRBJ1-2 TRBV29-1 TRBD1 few TGCAGCGTTGTGGGGGACAGGCTCTATGGCTACACCTTC CSVVGDRLYGYTF
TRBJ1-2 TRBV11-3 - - TGTGCCAGCAGCATGCGAGACAGGCCCTATGGCTACACCTTC CASSMRDRPYGYTF
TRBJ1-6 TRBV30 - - TGTGCCTGGGCAGGGGATAATTCACCCCTCCACTTT CAWAGDNSPLHF
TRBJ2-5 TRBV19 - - TGTGCCAGTAGTGTGCCTTTACGGGGAGAGACCCAGTACTTC CASSVPLRGETQYF